This T cell receptor (beta chain) was documented in a study of CD8 T cells in Susac syndrome. TEMRA cells were FACS-enriched and CD8+ and CD4+ T cells negatively isolated. V was pared by 7 bases and J by 5 bases, with 11 bases of the junction left unmatched. The CDR3 is 15 residues long. Germline lookup yields CDR1 MDHEN and CDR2 SYDVKM. The RNA, roughly 0.5 to 1 ug, was put through reverse transcription using random hexamers. TCRdb reprocessed the immunoSEQ multiplex PCR reads via MiXCR and lists one record per CDR3 protein. The data show hundreds of thousands of distinct CDR3 sequences, 89% seen once.

The chain combines TRBV28 with TRBJ2-7; 10 bases fit TRBD1. This TCR was recovered from a human donor with multiple sclerosis. Source material: CD8+ T cells from PBMCs. The CDR3 nucleotides read TGTGCCAGCATAGCACAGCCCGGGACAGGGGACGAGCAGTACTTC. It encodes CASIAQPGTGDEQYF.